This is a list of T cell receptor beta chains from one sample in a study of cytomegalovirus exposure and HLA in healthy donors. Generated by immunoSEQ multiplex PCR, the TCRdb table keeps only in-frame clones and is missing some. Of around 62,000 clones in the sample, roughly 78% were seen once. The specimen sequenced was PBMCs. These receptors were obtained from a man in his forties in good health and CMV-seronegative. The CDR3 runs from the conserved cysteine through the conserved F or W. A D gene is named only where the DNA matches it firmly. Expanded clones are given a class, and other clones once, few, many or no size at all.

abundance: .
d_gene: .
v_gene: TRBV2
j_gene: TRBJ2-1
CDR3aa: CASSPQGNEQFF
CDR3nt: TGTGCCAGCAGTCCGCAGGGGAATGAGCAGTTCTTC

abundance: .
d_gene: .
v_gene: TRBV2
j_gene: TRBJ2-7
CDR3aa: CASRPSKRLSSYEQYF
CDR3nt: TGTGCCAGTAGGCCCTCAAAGCGGTTAAGCTCCTACGAGCAGTACTTC

abundance: once
d_gene: TRBD2
v_gene: TRBV29-1
j_gene: TRBJ2-1
CDR3aa: CSVLGLAGRYNEQFF
CDR3nt: TGCAGCGTTTTGGGACTAGCGGGGAGGTACAATGAGCAGTTCTTC

abundance: few
d_gene: TRBD1
v_gene: TRBV2
j_gene: TRBJ1-4
CDR3aa: CASIEGAREKLFF
CDR3nt: TGTGCCAGCATTGAGGGGGCACGAGAAAAACTGTTTTTT

abundance: few
d_gene: TRBD1
v_gene: TRBV5-1
j_gene: TRBJ2-7
CDR3aa: CASSLGTGAHEQYF
CDR3nt: TGCGCCAGCAGCTTGGGGACAGGGGCCCACGAGCAGTACTTC

abundance: few
d_gene: .
v_gene: TRBV9
j_gene: TRBJ2-5
CDR3aa: CASSVLAQETQYF
CDR3nt: TGTGCCAGCAGCGTATTGGCCCAAGAGACCCAGTACTTC

abundance: .
d_gene: TRBD2
v_gene: TRBV7-9
j_gene: TRBJ2-3
CDR3aa: CASSRGLAGVTDTQYF
CDR3nt: TGTGCCAGCAGCCGCGGACTAGCGGGGGTCACAGATACGCAGTATTTT

abundance: .
d_gene: .
v_gene: TRBV19
j_gene: TRBJ2-7
CDR3aa: CASKRDQGAGEQYF
CDR3nt: TGTGCCAGTAAGCGGGACCAGGGGGCCGGGGAGCAGTACTTC

abundance: once
d_gene: .
v_gene: TRBV7-3
j_gene: TRBJ2-2
CDR3aa: CASSFQVFGELFF
CDR3nt: TGTGCCAGCAGCTTTCAGGTTTTTGGGGAGCTGTTTTTT

abundance: .
d_gene: TRBD1
v_gene: TRBV28
j_gene: TRBJ2-1
CDR3aa: CASSSTGGAGNEQFF
CDR3nt: TGTGCCAGCAGTTCCACAGGGGGCGCAGGCAATGAGCAGTTCTTC

abundance: .
d_gene: TRBD1
v_gene: TRBV19
j_gene: TRBJ2-7
CDR3aa: CASSTRGQVGRYEQYF
CDR3nt: TGTGCCAGTAGTACTCGGGGACAGGTCGGACGCTACGAGCAGTACTTC

abundance: .
d_gene: TRBD1
v_gene: TRBV5-1
j_gene: TRBJ1-2
CDR3aa: CASSLGRGQPANYGYTF
CDR3nt: TGCGCCAGCAGCTTGGGCCGGGGACAGCCAGCTAACTATGGCTACACCTTC

abundance: .
d_gene: .
v_gene: TRBV7-9
j_gene: TRBJ1-4
CDR3aa: CSSSLEFRQVNEKLFF
CDR3nt: TGTTCCAGCAGCTTAGAATTCCGGCAGGTTAATGAAAAACTGTTTTTT

abundance: .
d_gene: .
v_gene: TRBV2
j_gene: TRBJ1-5
CDR3aa: CASSEESQPQHF
CDR3nt: TGTGCCAGCAGTGAGGAGAGTCAGCCCCAGCATTTT

abundance: .
d_gene: .
v_gene: TRBV7-6
j_gene: TRBJ1-2
CDR3aa: CASSLAGRSYTF
CDR3nt: TGTGCCAGCAGCTTAGCGGGCAGAAGCTACACCTTC

abundance: .
d_gene: .
v_gene: TRBV25-1
j_gene: TRBJ2-7
CDR3aa: CASSVRFYEQYF
CDR3nt: TGTGCCAGCAGTGTGAGATTCTACGAGCAGTACTTC

abundance: once
d_gene: .
v_gene: TRBV11-2
j_gene: TRBJ2-3
CDR3aa: CASSLGGAAGGTDTQYF
CDR3nt: TGTGCCAGCAGCTTAGGAGGGGCGGCAGGGGGCACAGATACGCAGTATTTT

abundance: .
d_gene: .
v_gene: TRBV18
j_gene: TRBJ2-2
CDR3aa: CASSPGPSNTGELFF
CDR3nt: TGTGCCAGCTCACCTGGGCCGTCTAACACCGGGGAGCTGTTTTTT

abundance: .
d_gene: .
v_gene: TRBV11-2
j_gene: TRBJ2-7
CDR3aa: CASSLVAQGEQYF
CDR3nt: TGTGCCAGCAGCTTAGTGGCCCAGGGGGAGCAGTACTTC

abundance: .
d_gene: TRBD2
v_gene: TRBV7-9
j_gene: TRBJ2-7
CDR3aa: CSSSFPPTSGDEQYF
CDR3nt: TGTTCCAGCAGCTTCCCCCCGACTAGCGGGGACGAGCAGTACTTC

abundance: .
d_gene: TRBD2
v_gene: TRBV7-8
j_gene: TRBJ2-2
CDR3aa: CASSPTSGRAGSGELFF
CDR3nt: TGTGCCAGCAGCCCGACTAGCGGGAGAGCCGGGAGCGGGGAGCTGTTTTTT

abundance: once
d_gene: .
v_gene: TRBV20-1
j_gene: TRBJ2-1
CDR3aa: CSARQNGVFF
CDR3nt: TGCAGTGCTAGACAGAACGGGGTGTTCTTC

abundance: few
d_gene: TRBD1
v_gene: TRBV10-3
j_gene: TRBJ1-4
CDR3aa: CAISPETGGEKLFF
CDR3nt: TGTGCCATCAGTCCGGAGACAGGGGGAGAAAAACTGTTTTTT

abundance: .
d_gene: TRBD2
v_gene: TRBV5-1
j_gene: TRBJ2-5
CDR3aa: CASSPGLAGGGETQYF
CDR3nt: TGCGCCAGCAGCCCTGGACTAGCGGGAGGCGGCGAGACCCAGTACTTC

abundance: .
d_gene: TRBD2
v_gene: TRBV11-2
j_gene: TRBJ2-1
CDR3aa: CASSLVGLPEQFF
CDR3nt: TGTGCCAGCAGCTTAGTGGGACTACCTGAGCAGTTCTTC

abundance: .
d_gene: .
v_gene: TRBV18
j_gene: TRBJ1-4
CDR3aa: CASSPGQLTTNEKLFF
CDR3nt: TGTGCCAGCTCACCAGGGCAGCTTACAACTAATGAAAAACTGTTTTTT

abundance: .
d_gene: TRBD2
v_gene: TRBV9
j_gene: TRBJ2-1
CDR3aa: CASSAGLAGAGYEQFF
CDR3nt: TGTGCCAGCAGCGCCGGACTAGCGGGGGCCGGGTATGAGCAGTTCTTC

abundance: .
d_gene: .
v_gene: TRBV11-3
j_gene: TRBJ2-7
CDR3aa: CASSQNPGDSYEQYF
CDR3nt: TGTGCCAGCAGCCAAAATCCGGGGGACTCCTACGAGCAGTACTTC

abundance: .
d_gene: .
v_gene: TRBV6-5
j_gene: TRBJ2-2
CDR3aa: CASSYSGRLNTGELFF
CDR3nt: TGTGCCAGCAGTTACTCCGGCAGGTTGAACACCGGGGAGCTGTTTTTT

abundance: .
d_gene: TRBD2
v_gene: TRBV11-2
j_gene: TRBJ2-3
CDR3aa: CASSLVGRAPDTQYF
CDR3nt: TGTGCCAGCAGCTTAGTCGGGAGGGCCCCAGATACGCAGTATTTT

abundance: .
d_gene: TRBD1
v_gene: TRBV18
j_gene: TRBJ2-3
CDR3aa: CASSGDRPSTDTQYF
CDR3nt: TGTGCCAGCTCCGGGGACAGGCCTTCCACAGATACGCAGTATTTT

abundance: .
d_gene: TRBD2
v_gene: TRBV18
j_gene: TRBJ2-7
CDR3aa: CASSPALAGEIEQYF
CDR3nt: TGTGCCAGCTCACCAGCATTAGCGGGAGAAATCGAGCAGTACTTC

abundance: .
d_gene: TRBD1
v_gene: TRBV2
j_gene: TRBJ1-5
CDR3aa: CASSSQGANNQPQHF
CDR3nt: TGTGCCAGCAGTTCTCAGGGGGCAAACAATCAGCCCCAGCATTTT

abundance: .
d_gene: TRBD2
v_gene: TRBV7-6
j_gene: TRBJ2-3
CDR3aa: CASSLMGLAGGRSTDTQYF
CDR3nt: TGTGCCAGCAGCTTAATGGGTCTAGCGGGGGGGCGGAGCACAGATACGCAGTATTTT

abundance: .
d_gene: .
v_gene: TRBV2
j_gene: TRBJ2-7
CDR3aa: CASSTRQAQQYF
CDR3nt: TGTGCCAGCAGCACACGACAGGCTCAGCAGTACTTC

abundance: once
d_gene: .
v_gene: TRBV28
j_gene: TRBJ2-3
CDR3aa: CASSLIVGGRTSTDTQYF
CDR3nt: TGTGCCAGCAGTTTGATCGTGGGGGGGCGAACTAGCACAGATACGCAGTATTTT

abundance: .
d_gene: TRBD2
v_gene: TRBV28
j_gene: TRBJ2-1
CDR3aa: CASTPAGLAGPTYNEQFF
CDR3nt: TGTGCCAGCACCCCTGCGGGACTAGCGGGCCCCACCTACAATGAGCAGTTCTTC

abundance: .
d_gene: .
v_gene: TRBV18
j_gene: TRBJ2-7
CDR3aa: CASSPKDTAYEQYF
CDR3nt: TGTGCCAGCTCACCCAAGGACACCGCCTACGAGCAGTACTTC

abundance: .
d_gene: TRBD2
v_gene: TRBV27
j_gene: TRBJ2-7
CDR3aa: CASRWGGEQYF
CDR3nt: TGTGCCAGCCGATGGGGGGGAGAGCAGTACTTC

abundance: once
d_gene: .
v_gene: TRBV9
j_gene: TRBJ2-6
CDR3aa: CASSVGGGAGANVLTF
CDR3nt: TGTGCCAGCAGCGTAGGAGGAGGAGCTGGGGCCAACGTCCTGACTTTC

abundance: .
d_gene: TRBD2
v_gene: TRBV5-6
j_gene: TRBJ2-5
CDR3aa: CASSAGLAGIQETQYF
CDR3nt: TGTGCCAGCAGCGCCGGACTAGCGGGGATCCAAGAGACCCAGTACTTC

abundance: .
d_gene: .
v_gene: TRBV14
j_gene: TRBJ1-1
CDR3aa: CASSQEAWAPEAFF
CDR3nt: TGTGCCAGCAGCCAAGAGGCCTGGGCCCCGGAAGCTTTCTTT

abundance: .
d_gene: TRBD1
v_gene: TRBV29-1
j_gene: TRBJ1-2
CDR3aa: CSVPGQGTDGYTF
CDR3nt: TGCAGCGTTCCGGGACAGGGGACGGATGGCTACACCTTC

abundance: once
d_gene: .
v_gene: TRBV23-1
j_gene: TRBJ2-2
CDR3aa: CAPGGGPTNTGELFF
CDR3nt: TGCGCGCCGGGCGGAGGACCGACGAACACCGGGGAGCTGTTTTTT

abundance: .
d_gene: .
v_gene: TRBV18
j_gene: TRBJ2-5
CDR3aa: CASSSQETQYF
CDR3nt: TGTGCCAGCTCATCGCAAGAGACCCAGTACTTC

abundance: .
d_gene: .
v_gene: TRBV7-8
j_gene: TRBJ2-1
CDR3aa: CASSLDSFRETDYNEQFF
CDR3nt: TGTGCCAGCAGCTTAGACTCTTTCCGGGAAACCGACTACAATGAGCAGTTCTTC

abundance: once
d_gene: .
v_gene: TRBV6-1
j_gene: TRBJ1-2
CDR3aa: CASRLTGENYGYTF
CDR3nt: TGTGCCAGCAGATTGACAGGCGAAAACTATGGCTACACCTTC